A selection of T cell receptor beta chains follows, all from one sample in a study of CD8 T cells in ankylosing spondylitis. TCRdb processed the 5' RACE reads anew with MiXCR; each CDR3 protein has one entry. The sample contains 150,000 to 200,000 distinct CDR3 sequences, about 32% of which appear only once. Sequencing was performed on synovial fluid, either unsorted or a sorted T cell fraction (not recorded which). Every receptor here comes from a male donor with ankylosing spondylitis. CDR3s include the opening cysteine and the closing phenylalanine or tryptophan. Some rows mark clone size as missing; the rest say once, few, many or name a class of expanded clone.

V,J,size,CDR3
TRBV2,TRBJ2-5,few,CASSIHPGGGETQYF
TRBV11-2,TRBJ2-7,many,CASRPLALAASYEQYF
TRBV7-3,TRBJ2-5,NA,CASSLTSGGLETQYF
TRBV21-1,TRBJ2-7,NA,CTSWTRAPISYEQYF
TRBV7-8,TRBJ1-3,many,CASSPHLNTIYF
TRBV12-3/TRBV12-4,TRBJ2-7,few,CASSLDPRDRRSYEQYF
TRBV2,TRBJ1-2,NA,CASRGGQFRNYGYTF
TRBV5-1,TRBJ2-2,NA,CASSLVGGPGELFF
TRBV28,TRBJ1-1,many,CASSRGGKYTEAFF
TRBV12-3/TRBV12-4,TRBJ2-1,few,CASSGYSRSSSSYNEQFF
TRBV20-1,TRBJ1-2,NA,CSARGENRYGYTF
TRBV2,TRBJ1-3,many,CASSPGRAASGNTIYF
TRBV5-1,TRBJ2-2,many,CASSLPNTGELFF
TRBV10-3,TRBJ2-7,few,CAISDIFEQYF
TRBV9,TRBJ1-3,NA,CASSVAQSFGTIYF
TRBV11-2,TRBJ2-5,NA,CASSLARSLAGVETQYF
TRBV25-1,TRBJ2-7,NA,CASSDLIKDRERQYF
TRBV7-2,TRBJ2-5,large,CASSLMRQETQYF
TRBV6-2/TRBV6-3,TRBJ2-7,many,CASSHSYEQYF
TRBV5-1,TRBJ2-2,NA,CASSLSGLNTGELFF
TRBV20-1,TRBJ2-7,many,CSARRPLGGNYEQYF
TRBV10-3,TRBJ1-2,once,CAITPDRGYGYTF
TRBV7-2,TRBJ1-3,many,CASSDSVGAGNTIYF
TRBV27,TRBJ2-7,NA,CASSLKGSLYEQYF
TRBV11-1,TRBJ2-7,NA,CASSLVPPGSGRGSYEQYF
TRBV4-2,TRBJ2-5,NA,CASSQRRTSEETQYF
TRBV18,TRBJ2-7,NA,CASSPGGDRSYEQYF
TRBV11-3,TRBJ2-2,few,CASSLVRLGELFF
TRBV24-1,TRBJ2-1,many,CATSDPTRVEQFF
TRBV7-2,TRBJ1-1,NA,CASSLTGRAEAFF
TRBV7-9,TRBJ2-2,NA,CASSPERANTGELFF